This T cell receptor (beta chain) stems from a study of Graves' ophthalmopathy and Graves' hyperthyroidism. Germline V lookup: CDR1 DFQATT, CDR2 SNEGSKA (reference sequence). This CDR3 has 14 residues. The junction had 10 bases not matched to a gene; V was cut back by 6 bases and J by 6 bases. This clonotype came up many times. RNA transcripts yielded amplified TCR beta CDR3 regions. Investigators did first-round RT-PCR with HTBI primers, then second-round multiplex PCR. TCRdb re-derived calls from the multiplex PCR reads in MiXCR, one entry per CDR3 protein. The repertoire holds about 220,000 distinct CDR3 sequences, with about a fifth as singletons.

The sample consisted of peripheral blood. The genes are TRBV20-1 and TRBJ1-1; 10 bases agree with TRBD1. The clonotype comes from a woman between 50 and 59 years old with Graves' ophthalmopathy. The CDR3: CSAEDRGLDAEAFF. The CDR3 nucleotides read TGCAGTGCCGAAGACAGGGGGCTAGACGCTGAAGCTTTCTTT.